This T cell receptor beta chain was observed in a study of early T cells in non-severe SARS-CoV-2 infection. Whole-study results and caveats: Reliance on VDJdb matching favored anti-spike CD8 responses; private and CD4 specificities were missed.

This clonotype was counted a few times. Its antigen is unidentified. Attachment of unique molecular identifiers was made to individual cDNA molecules. TCRdb re-called the 5' RACE reads with MiXCR, one entry per CDR3 protein. This sample has around 39,000 distinct CDR3 sequences, with roughly 8% found just once. The specimen was whole blood, collected at baseline. The clonotype was recovered from an adult who was a healthcare worker with PCR-confirmed SARS-CoV-2 infection or an uninfected control (not recorded which).

In DNA, the CDR3 is TGTGCCAGCAGCTCCGGACAGGGGATCGCGCAAGCTTTCTTT. Translating it yields CASSSGQGIAQAFF. V gene TRBV7-6 combines with J gene TRBJ1-1; 9 bases fit TRBD1. The germline V gene has CDR1 SGHVS and CDR2 FNYEAQ. V shed 4 bases, J shed 9 bases, and the junction held 9 bases outside the gene matches. The CDR3 covers 14 residues.